These 26 T cell receptor beta chains originate from one sample sequenced in a study of response to subunit inactivated influenza vaccine (dated by TCRdb to the late 2010s). The library relied on RT-PCR. Reads for this sample came from an Illumina HiSeq 2500. The public reads were reanalyzed by TCRdb: fastp trimming at Q25, MiXCR alignment, in-frame beta chains only. A single entry per CDR3 protein holds the most common genes and DNA from its merged rows. In all, the sample holds around 320,000 distinct CDR3 sequences, and approximately 23% of those were seen once. Around a tenth of the sample comes from the top ten. The sample here was PBMCs from blood, taken 21 months after vaccination. These receptors all come from a man aged 50 to 75 who received an inactivated influenza vaccine. Donor details come from another sample of the same person, matched by shared clones.

This clonotype was counted between two and nine times. This chain links TRBV12-3 or TRBV12-4 with TRBJ1-5; D is ambiguous. This CDR3 spans 12 amino acids. V lost 0 bases and J lost 10, with 7 bases in between. The CDR3, as DNA: TGTGCCAGCAGTTTAGCAGGCGGCCCCCAGCATTTT. It codes for CASSLAGGPQHF.

V usage is TRBV19 and J usage is TRBJ2-3, with TRBD1 as a possible D gene (6 bases). Germline CDR1 and CDR2: LNHDA and SQIVND (reference sequence). The CDR3 consists of 14 residues. V dropped 8 bases and J dropped 8 bases, with 20 bases sitting between them. CDR3 in DNA: TGTGCCAGTGGGATCCGGGGACATAGGGGTACGCAGTATTTT. This translates into CASGIRGHRGTQYF.

A single count supports this clonotype. The rearrangement uses TRBV20-1 and TRBJ2-7, with D uncertain. Trimming took 0 bases from V and 2 from J, leaving 17 bases between them. Per the germline V gene, CDR1 is DFQATT and CDR2 is SNEGSKA (reference sequence). The CDR3 is 16 residues long. CDR3 coding DNA: TGCAGTGCTAGAGATTCATTGGGTGTACGAGCCTACGAGCAGTACTTC. Its translation is CSARDSLGVRAYEQYF.

The V and J genes are TRBV20-1 and TRBJ1-2; tentatively, D is TRBD1 (6 bases). V gave up 3 bases and J gave up 7 bases, with 18 bases separating them. CDR3 length: 14 residues. Germline assignment: CDR1 DFQATT and CDR2 SNEGSKA (reference sequence). CDR3 region: CSASRGRGLGGYTF. The DNA for the CDR3 is TGCAGTGCTAGTAGGGGCAGGGGCTTAGGTGGCTACACCTTC.

This clonotype was seen a few times. V usage is TRBV5-1 and J usage is TRBJ2-1, with a weak D call TRBD2 (6 bases). V shed 2 bases and J shed 3 bases, with 15 bases lying between them. Germline V lookup: CDR1 SGHRS, CDR2 YFSETQ. CDR3 length equals 16 residues. In DNA, the CDR3 is TGCGCCAGCAGCTTAAGCGGGCGATCTCTCTACAATGAGCAGTTCTTC. Translation: CASSLSGRSLYNEQFF.

V gene TRBV7-2 combines with J gene TRBJ1-5; the match to TRBD1 covers 8 bases. With 1 base clipped from V and 6 bases from J, the junction kept 2 bases outside the gene matches. The CDR3 has 14 amino acids. The germline V gene has CDR1 SGHTA and CDR2 FQGNSA. In DNA form, the CDR3 reads TGTGCCAGCAGCTTAGGCAGGGGGCTTCAGCCCCAGCATTTT. This codes for CASSLGRGLQPQHF.

This clonotype was observed a handful of times. V gene TRBV11-2 combines with J gene TRBJ2-7, with D tentatively TRBD1 or TRBD2 (5 bases each). Per the germline V gene, CDR1 is SGHAT and CDR2 is FQNNGV. The V end was cut by 4 bases, the J end by 4 bases, with 8 bases between. The CDR3 loop spans 12 amino acids. The CDR3 here is CASSSEGYEQYF. In DNA, the CDR3 is TGTGCCAGCAGCTCAGAGGGGTACGAGCAGTACTTC. The entire variable domain, with the rest obtained from reference TRBV11-2 and TRBJ2-7, is as follows: EAGVAQSPRYKIIEKRQSVAFWCNPISGHATLYWYQQILGQGPKLLIQFQNNGVVDDSQLPKDRFSAERLKGVDSTLKIQPAKLEDSAVYLCASSSEGYEQYFGPGTRLTVT.

The chain couples TRBV20-1 to TRBJ2-1, with D possibly TRBD1 on 5 matching bases. Germline CDR1 and CDR2: DFQATT and SNEGSKA (reference sequence). There are 13 residues in the CDR3. V gave up 1 base and J gave up 10 bases, with 14 bases separating them. The DNA of the CDR3 is TGCAGTGCTAGAGCTGCGTTGGGGCCCGAGCAGTTCTTC. Amino acids: CSARAALGPEQFF.

This clonotype occurred many times. The chain links TRBV6-2 or TRBV6-3 to TRBJ1-5; D is unclear. V was shortened by 6 bases and J by 2 bases, with 14 bases between the two germline ends. The germline CDR1 and CDR2 sequences are MNHEY and SVGEGT. The CDR3 is made up of 15 amino acids. CDR3 nucleotide sequence: TGTGCCAGCAGCTTCGGACCGGGTGGCAATCAGCCCCAGCATTTT. Protein: CASSFGPGGNQPQHF.

The chain couples TRBV7-8 to TRBJ1-5; TRBD1 agrees at 8 bases. Germline CDR1 SGHVS, CDR2 FQNEAQ. The CDR3 runs to 16 residues. V gave up 2 bases and J gave up 4 bases; unmatched junction bases: 7. CDR3: CASSLFDRGRNQPQHF. In DNA form, the CDR3 reads TGTGCCAGCAGCTTATTTGACAGGGGTCGTAATCAGCCCCAGCATTTT. Variable domain in full (rest from reference TRBV7-8 and TRBJ1-5): GAGVSQSPRYKVAKRGQDVALRCDPISGHVSLFWYQQALGQGPEFLTYFQNEAQLDKSGLPSDRFFAERPEGSVSTLKIQRTQQEDSAVYLCASSLFDRGRNQPQHFGDGTRLSIL.

This clonotype was seen more than once but under ten times. J is TRBJ2-5 and V is TRBV29-1; TRBD1 is a possible D gene (6 bases). V lost 8 bases and J lost 5, with 24 bases in between. Per germline, CDR1 SQVTM and CDR2 ANQGSEA. The CDR3 consists of 15 residues. The CDR3 loop reads CSTNPLTGEGETQYF. The CDR3 DNA follows: TGCAGCACCAACCCACTGACAGGCGAGGGCGAGACCCAGTACTTC.

This clonotype came up a few times. The V gene is TRBV6-5, the J gene TRBJ2-2; TRBD2 aligns across 8 bases. CDR3 length equals 15 residues. Trimming took 4 bases from V and 0 from J; bases not matched to a gene: 1. Germline V lookup: CDR1 MNHEY, CDR2 SVGAGI. The CDR3 DNA is TGTGCCAGCAGTTCGGGACTAGCGAACACCGGGGAGCTGTTTTTT. It encodes CASSSGLANTGELFF.

The chain uses TRBV12-3 or TRBV12-4 and TRBJ1-2; 7 positions agree with TRBD1. The CDR3 sequence is 13 residues long. J lost 8 bases, V lost 3 bases, and 6 bases had no gene match. The CDR3: CASSLGTAGGYTF. The CDR3 bases are TGTGCCAGCAGTTTGGGGACAGCGGGAGGCTACACCTTC.

The chain joins TRBV28 to TRBJ2-3, with TRBD1 identical over 7 bases. The CDR3 is 14 residues long. The germline V gene encodes CDR1 MDHEN and CDR2 SYDVKM. V lost 6 bases to trimming and J lost 2 bases; unmatched junction nucleotides: 5. In DNA, the CDR3 is TGTGCCAGCAGGCCGACAGGGCCCACAGATACGCAGTATTTT. Encoded protein: CASRPTGPTDTQYF.

This clonotype was seen a handful of times. The rearrangement links TRBV19 to TRBJ1-3; the D is unclear. The length of the CDR3 is 15 residues. Germline V gives CDR1 LNHDA, CDR2 SQIVND (reference sequence). Trimming stripped 7 bases from V and 0 bases from J, with 13 bases between. The CDR3, as DNA: TGTGCCAGTACAGAGGCTGGCCTCTCTGGAAACACCATATATTTT. It yields the protein CASTEAGLSGNTIYF.

The chain couples TRBV5-1 to TRBJ1-3, with a weak D call TRBD1 (5 bases). The germline V and J ends were trimmed by 3 bases and 0 bases, with 10 bases remaining between them. The CDR3 has 15 amino acids. In germline, CDR1 is SGHRS, CDR2 YFSETQ. The CDR3, as DNA: TGCGCCAGCAGCTCCGACAGAAGCTCTGGAAACACCATATATTTT. Its protein is CASSSDRSSGNTIYF.

Comments on this clonotype: Likely a read error: the CDR3 ends without its conserved phenylalanine or tryptophan. The chain carries TRBV5-8 and TRBJ1-1; TRBD1 matches at 9 bases. Germline CDR1 and CDR2: SGHTS and YDEGEE. The CDR3 spans 16 residues. The trim removed 1 base at V and 6 bases at J, leaving 10 bases unmatched. The CDR3 sequence is CASSLFSGTGFAEAFL. Here the CDR3 DNA reads TGTGCCAGCAGCTTGTTCTCCGGGACAGGGTTCGCTGAAGCTTTCTTA.

The V call is TRBV12-3 or TRBV12-4, the J call TRBJ2-1; D not resolved. V lost 6 bases to trimming and J lost 5 bases, with 11 bases between them. This CDR3 region has 13 residues. CDR3 nucleotides: TGTGCCAGCAGACAAGACACCCACAATGAGCAGTTCTTC. As protein: CASRQDTHNEQFF.

This sequence joins TRBV28 and TRBJ2-7; no definite D call. The CDR3 covers 15 residues. Trimming took 6 bases from V and 0 from J, leaving 15 bases between them. Per germline, CDR1 MDHEN and CDR2 SYDVKM. CDR3 in amino acids: CASSSDRRPSYEQYF. CDR3 sequence (DNA): TGTGCCAGCAGCTCCGACCGTCGACCCTCCTACGAGCAGTACTTC.

The rearrangement joins TRBV27 to TRBJ2-7; tentatively, D is TRBD1 or TRBD2 (5 bases each). CDR1 MNHEY and CDR2 SMNVEV come from the germline V gene (reference sequence). V was pared by 8 bases and J by 3 bases, with 8 bases between. There are 11 residues in the CDR3. CDR3 loop: CASLGVYEQYF. The CDR3 coding sequence is TGTGCCAGCCTGGGGGTCTACGAGCAGTACTTC.

The V gene is TRBV7-9, the J gene TRBJ2-7; D remains ambiguous. The CDR3 runs 13 residues. Trimming took 3 bases from V and 2 from J, leaving 8 bases between them. The germline gives CDR1 SEHNR, CDR2 FQNEAQ (reference sequence). The CDR3 nucleotides read TGTGCCAGCAGCTTCGAAGTTCCCTACGAGCAGTACTTC. Residues: CASSFEVPYEQYF. The full variable domain, in which reference TRBV7-9 and TRBJ2-7 provide the parts outside the CDR3, is DTGVSQNPRHKITKRGQNVTFRCDPISEHNRLYWYRQTLGQGPEFLTYFQNEAQLEKSRLLSDRFSAERPKGSFSTLEIQRTEQGDSAMYLCASSFEVPYEQYFGPGTRLTVT.

In its sample, this clonotype was seen many times. The rearrangement uses TRBV6-5 and TRBJ1-5; D possibly corresponds to TRBD1 (6 bases). Germline CDR1 is MNHEY and CDR2 is SVGAGI. This CDR3 contains 16 residues. V was shortened by 0 bases and J by 2 bases, with 11 bases between the two germline ends. The CDR3 sequence: CASSYSGGAGNQPQHF. The CDR3 DNA follows: TGTGCCAGCAGTTACTCGGGGGGGGCTGGCAATCAGCCCCAGCATTTT.

At least ten counts were recorded for this clonotype. The junction differs from germline at one of its ends, possibly a read error. The CDR3 sequence: CASSLDSRDTDF. For the CDR3, the DNA is TGTGCCAGCAGCTTAGACTCCCGGGACACGGATTTT. The chain joins TRBV7-9 to TRBJ1-3; D possibly corresponds to TRBD1 (6 bases). The CDR3 has 12 residues. Germline assignment: CDR1 SEHNR and CDR2 FQNEAQ (reference sequence).

The chain links TRBV15 to TRBJ1-5; 7 positions agree with TRBD1. This CDR3 contains 16 residues. Unmatched junction bases numbered 9, after V lost 0 bases and J lost 7 bases. Germline CDR1 LNHNV, CDR2 YYDKDF (reference sequence). This CDR3 reads CATSRDLGRGWQPQHF. The CDR3 DNA sequence: TGTGCCACCAGCAGAGATCTAGGCAGGGGGTGGCAGCCCCAGCATTTT.

The J gene is TRBJ1-3, the V gene TRBV20-1; D is unresolved. Trimming took 0 bases from V and 0 from J, leaving 3 bases between them. Germline loops: CDR1 DFQATT, CDR2 SNEGSKA (reference sequence). The CDR3 runs 13 residues. This CDR3 is CSARDVSGNTIYF. In DNA, the CDR3 is TGCAGTGCTAGAGATGTCTCTGGAAACACCATATATTTT.

This clonotype was recorded many times. The chain carries TRBV6-5 and TRBJ1-6; maybe TRBD1 (5 bases). The CDR3 is 16 residues long. V lost 0 bases, J lost 7 bases, and 13 bases lay in between. Germline CDR1 is MNHEY and CDR2 is SVGAGI. The CDR3: CASSYSRGTMNSPLHF. The DNA for the CDR3 is TGTGCCAGCAGTTACTCCCGGGGGACGATGAATTCACCCCTCCACTTT.